This paragraph reports one TCR beta chain. Its cognate antigen is unknown. This sample stems from a study of shared clonotypes between healthy human individuals. CD45RO-negative CD8 cells positively selected for CCR7 made up the naive population, which excluded terminally differentiated effector memory CD45RA+ cells. Adult Caucasians living in Nashville, Tennessee made up all of the donors. Findings of the study overall: Between a few donors, naive CD4 clonotypes were shared at a level of around 4.9%. Owing to a small donor count, the genetic and exposure-history diversity represented was limited.

Per the original methods: For the immunoSEQ data, sequences were junction-only without quality scores, so filtering differed. Using immunoSEQ multiplex PCR, the repertoire was profiled, and TCRdb retains in-frame clones only, with some absent. The V and J calls and the clone size are those of that table, but D and trimming were determined from the DNA. The sample lists roughly 2.1 million clones; roughly 91% were seen once. The sequence derives from a man aged 18 to 29 in good health. Some clones in this sample may be carry-over from other donors' samples. Material: naive CD8+ T cells from PBMCs.

CDR3 region: CASDRPNTEAFF. The CDR3 DNA reads as TGTGCCAGTGACAGACCTAACACTGAAGCTTTCTTT. The chain has TRBV6-5 and TRBJ1-1, with D possibly matching TRBD1 (5 bases). The germline V gene has CDR1 MNHEY and CDR2 SVGAGI. The V gene lost 9 bases and the J gene lost 2 bases, with 10 bases spanning the gap. The CDR3 loop spans 12 amino acids.